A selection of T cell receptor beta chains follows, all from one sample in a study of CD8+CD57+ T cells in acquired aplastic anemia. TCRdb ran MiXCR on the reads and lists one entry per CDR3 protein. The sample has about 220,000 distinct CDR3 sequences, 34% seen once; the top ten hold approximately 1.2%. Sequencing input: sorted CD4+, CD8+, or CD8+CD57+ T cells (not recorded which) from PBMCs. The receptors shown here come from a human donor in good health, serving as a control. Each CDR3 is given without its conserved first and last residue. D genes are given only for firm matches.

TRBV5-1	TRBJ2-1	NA	ASSLTTGYNEQF
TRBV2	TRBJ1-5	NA	ASVAGLRNNQPQH
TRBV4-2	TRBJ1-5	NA	ASSQGDSNQPQH
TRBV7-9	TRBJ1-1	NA	ASSLGQNTEAF
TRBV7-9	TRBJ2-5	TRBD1	ASSGTARQETQY
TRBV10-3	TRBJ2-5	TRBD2	AISESIIAGGRAETQY
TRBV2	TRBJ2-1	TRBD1	ASRETSGTGWNEQF
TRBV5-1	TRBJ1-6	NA	ASSLTGSGSPLH
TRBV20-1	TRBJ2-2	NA	SARDRARELF
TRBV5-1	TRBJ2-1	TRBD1	ASSTTGEDNEQF
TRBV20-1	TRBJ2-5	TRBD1	SARPGTGMETQY
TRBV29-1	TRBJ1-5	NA	SVRAALNQPQH
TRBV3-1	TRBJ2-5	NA	ASSGPEGETQY
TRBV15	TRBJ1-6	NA	TTSRLMGGNSPLH
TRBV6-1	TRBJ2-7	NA	ASSASGTRLWEQY
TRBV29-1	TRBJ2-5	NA	SVEGGQETQY
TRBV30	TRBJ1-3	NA	AWSVFGNTIY
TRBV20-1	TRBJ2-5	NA	SARARLGAVETQY
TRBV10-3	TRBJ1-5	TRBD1	AISEAHGTEKETQH
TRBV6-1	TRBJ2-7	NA	ASSQGTPTTYEQY
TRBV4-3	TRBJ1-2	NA	ASSQDEWSAYGYT
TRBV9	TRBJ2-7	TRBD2	ASSWREGRDEQY
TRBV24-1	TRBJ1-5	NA	ATSVRIGARHLGQPQH
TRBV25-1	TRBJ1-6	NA	ASSDYRDSPLH
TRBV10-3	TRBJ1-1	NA	AIGTGGGDTEAF
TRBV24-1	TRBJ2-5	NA	ATSLSSDYQETQY
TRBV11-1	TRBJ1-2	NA	ASSKGQGNYGYT
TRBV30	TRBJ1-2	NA	AWSVSRRSYGYT
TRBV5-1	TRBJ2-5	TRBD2	ASSFGASGTETQY
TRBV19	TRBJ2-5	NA	ASSIAQTLGTQY
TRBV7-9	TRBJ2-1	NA	ASSLWGYNEQF
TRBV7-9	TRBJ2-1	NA	ASSLGQTEQF
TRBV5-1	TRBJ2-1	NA	ASSLTLGGNSYNEQF
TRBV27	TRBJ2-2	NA	ASSLEVTGELF
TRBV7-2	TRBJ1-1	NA	ASSLGVEAF
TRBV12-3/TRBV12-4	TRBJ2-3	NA	ASRGADYDTQY
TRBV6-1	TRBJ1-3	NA	ASSEQGNTIY
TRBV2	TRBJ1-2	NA	ASGGQSNGYT
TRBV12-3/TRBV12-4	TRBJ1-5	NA	ASSFSFGDQPQH
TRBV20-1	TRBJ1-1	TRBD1	SARARDRGRSEAF
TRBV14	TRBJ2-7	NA	ASSQDRVTEQY
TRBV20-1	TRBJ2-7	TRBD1	SARDPRGPSEQY
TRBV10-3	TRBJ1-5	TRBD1	AISPGQGVPNQPQH
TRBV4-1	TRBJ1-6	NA	ASSQDSVGVSYNSPLH
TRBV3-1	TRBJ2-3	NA	ASSQDPQGWDTQY
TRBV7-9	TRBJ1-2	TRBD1	ASSYRGPQRHYGYT
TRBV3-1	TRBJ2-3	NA	ASSPRPSTDTQY
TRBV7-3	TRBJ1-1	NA	ASSLTLTGTEAF
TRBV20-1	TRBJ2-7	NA	SARVVHEQY
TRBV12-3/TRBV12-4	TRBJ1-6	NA	ASSLAIAGTGSPLH
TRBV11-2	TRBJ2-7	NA	ASSLEGRGSYEQY
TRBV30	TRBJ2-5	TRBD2	AWSVLPSGYQETQY
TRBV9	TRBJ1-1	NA	ASSVVARAEAF
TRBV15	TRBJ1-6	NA	ATSRDTRGVNNSPLH
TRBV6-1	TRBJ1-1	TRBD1	ASSPTGTAKAF
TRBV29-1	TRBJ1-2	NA	SVEHRPSDYGYT
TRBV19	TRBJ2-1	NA	ASSTGTRSWDEQF
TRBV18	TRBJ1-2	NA	ASSPPTGSNYGYT
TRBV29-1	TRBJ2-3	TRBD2	SVGPPAGGTDTQY
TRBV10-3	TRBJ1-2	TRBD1	AISRQGEGYT